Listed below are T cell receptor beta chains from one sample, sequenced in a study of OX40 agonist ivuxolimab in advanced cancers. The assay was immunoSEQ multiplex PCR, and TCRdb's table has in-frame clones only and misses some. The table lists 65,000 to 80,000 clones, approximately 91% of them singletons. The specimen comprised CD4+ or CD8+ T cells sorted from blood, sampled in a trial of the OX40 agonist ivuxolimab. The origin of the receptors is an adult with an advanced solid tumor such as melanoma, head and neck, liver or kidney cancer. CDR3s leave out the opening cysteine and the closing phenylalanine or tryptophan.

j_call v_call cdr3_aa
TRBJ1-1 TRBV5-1 ASSLGGPGNTEAF
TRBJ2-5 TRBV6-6 ASSLGTGRQETQY
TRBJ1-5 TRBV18 ASSLQGDGSQPQH
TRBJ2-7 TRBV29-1 SVLDISYEQY
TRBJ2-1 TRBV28 ASSQPGQGGHNEQF
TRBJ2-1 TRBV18 ASSPGMTGAYNEQF
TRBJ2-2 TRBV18 ASSPPGVRGTGELF
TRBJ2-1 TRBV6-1 ASTGTSVYNEQF
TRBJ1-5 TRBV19 ASTPLGLGQPQH
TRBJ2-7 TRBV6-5 ASSLGQGPEQY
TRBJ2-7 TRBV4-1 ASSTQRREGYEQY
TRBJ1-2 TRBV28 ASSSRGRGGGYT
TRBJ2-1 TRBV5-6 ASSLPPGGSRNEQF
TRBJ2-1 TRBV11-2 ASSFSPGGTYNEQF
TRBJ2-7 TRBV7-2 ASSLGPGDRYEQY
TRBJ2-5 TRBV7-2 ASGKRGTEQETQY
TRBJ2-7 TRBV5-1 ASSSTSSSYEQY
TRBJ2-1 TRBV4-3 ASSPHSGRAIHEQF
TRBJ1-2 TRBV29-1 SVVGGTGGGGYT
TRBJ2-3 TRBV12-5 ASGDGTEIHTDTQY
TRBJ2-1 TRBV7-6 ASSVNVAGVYNEQF
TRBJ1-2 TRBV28 ASSLRPYGYT
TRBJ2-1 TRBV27 ASSFTSGSLLGNEQF
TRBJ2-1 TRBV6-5 ASSYRGLADNEQF
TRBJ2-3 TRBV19 ASSVGLAGADTQY
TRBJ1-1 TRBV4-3 ASSQELSAPRAF
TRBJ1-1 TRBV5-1 ASSLIGGMNTEAF
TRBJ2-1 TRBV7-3 ASSTGTSGYEQF
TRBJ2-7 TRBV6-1 ASATGLAGGGEQY
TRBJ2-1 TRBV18 ASSPPSSGRSYNEQF
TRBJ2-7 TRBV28 ASSPPDSSEQY
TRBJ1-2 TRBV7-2 ASSLGQGAYGYT
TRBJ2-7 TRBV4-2 ASSQPGGTSTYEQY
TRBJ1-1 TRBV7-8 ASSSGLLNTEAF
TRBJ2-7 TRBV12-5 ASGLRNWGSYEQY
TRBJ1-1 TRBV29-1 SVEENTEAF
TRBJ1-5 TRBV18 ASSPGQGYNQPQH
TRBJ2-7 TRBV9 ASSVDAGSYEQY
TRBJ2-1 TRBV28 ASSPVPGLATTSYNEQF
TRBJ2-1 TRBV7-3 ASSLGSDEQF
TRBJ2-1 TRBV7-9 ASSLASRGLPKQF
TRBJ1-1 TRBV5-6 ASSADLGTEAF
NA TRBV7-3 ASSLEGGRTYEQY
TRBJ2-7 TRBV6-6 ASSAAGTGGNEQY